The 25 T cell receptor beta chains in this list originate from one sample, sequenced in a study of beta chain features in type 1 diabetes (dated by TCRdb to 2017 to 2018). Library method: the immunoSEQ multiplex PCR assay. The High Capacity cDNA Reverse Transcription Kit was used to reverse transcribe all of the isolated RNA, meaning that expressed TCRB transcripts were what got sequenced. TCRdb re-hosts the immuneACCESS table, in-frame sequences only. Its copies lack some clones; in the studies checked, an unresolved V gene accounts for under half of them, and the cause for the rest is not known. This sample gives 620,000 or so clones in total; roughly a sixth of them show up just once. The ten top clones hold about 0.087% of the sample. Sequencing input: naive CD4+ T cells from blood. Explained via the paper, the cell subset or site label denotes: true naive CD4+ T cells. These TCRs come from a man aged 18 to 30 in good health.

Only a few counts were recorded for this clone. The chain joins TRBV4-3 to TRBJ2-2, with D perhaps being TRBD1 or TRBD2 (6 bases each). Per germline, CDR1 LGHNA and CDR2 YSLEER. This CDR3 has 16 residues. V was clipped by 2 bases and J by 10 bases, with 20 bases between them. In DNA, the CDR3 is TGCGCCAGCAGCCAATTTCACCGGGGGCTAAACCCGGAGCTGTTTTTT. Its translation: CASSQFHRGLNPELFF.

The chain couples TRBV7-9 to TRBJ1-4, with D unresolved. The CDR3 has 15 residues. V was clipped by 3 bases and J by 0 bases, with 8 bases between them. Germline CDR1 reads SEHNR; CDR2 reads FQNEAQ (reference sequence). This CDR3 is CASSLEGTTNEKLFF. CDR3 nucleotide sequence: TGTGCCAGCAGCTTGGAGGGCACAACTAATGAAAAACTGTTTTTT. The full variable domain, with the rest looked up from reference TRBV7-9 and TRBJ1-4, is DTGVSQNPRHKITKRGQNVTFRCDPISEHNRLYWYRQTLGQGPEFLTYFQNEAQLEKSRLLSDRFSAERPKGSFSTLEIQRTEQGDSAMYLCASSLEGTTNEKLFFGSGTQLSVL.

This clone turned up a few times. V gene TRBV29-1 combines with J gene TRBJ2-3; TRBD1 might be the D (6 bases). The CDR3 spans 15 residues. V lost 5 bases and J 5 bases, leaving 20 bases between the germline ends. Germline V CDR1 and CDR2: SQVTM, ANQGSEA. This CDR3 is CSVRGLRQAVDTQYF. The DNA for the CDR3 is TGCAGCGTTCGAGGATTAAGACAGGCGGTAGATACGCAGTATTTT.

This chain's CDR3 is CASSPRGQETQYF. The DNA of the CDR3 is TGCGCCAGCAGCCCGAGGGGGCAAGAGACCCAGTACTTC. The chain couples TRBV4-3 to TRBJ2-5; D might be TRBD1 (6 bases). Germline V gives CDR1 LGHNA, CDR2 YSLEER. The ends were cut back, 4 bases at V and 2 bases at J, with 8 bases in the middle. CDR3 size: 13 residues.

This clone was seen a few times. This rearrangement joins TRBV7-9 to TRBJ2-7, with 7 bases aligning to TRBD1. Per germline, CDR1 SEHNR and CDR2 FQNEAQ (reference sequence). V gave up 5 bases and J gave up 4 bases; unmatched junction bases: 11. CDR3 length: 15 amino acids. DNA for the CDR3: TGTGCCAGCAGCCGAGGGGGCGCCGGGGTTTACGAGCAGTACTTC. This encodes CASSRGGAGVYEQYF.

V and J are TRBV4-3 and TRBJ2-1, with D possibly called TRBD1 or TRBD2 (6 bases each). Deletions cut 1 base from V and 15 bases from J, with 13 bases between. This CDR3 contains 12 residues. From germline, CDR1 is LGHNA and CDR2 YSLEER. The CDR3 DNA reads TGCGCCAGCAGCCAAGTCTCGGGGGCACCGTTCTTC. Residues: CASSQVSGAPFF.

This clone was observed a few times. V is TRBV5-1 and J is TRBJ2-5, with D perhaps TRBD2 (6 bases). The CDR3 has 13 residues. Germline assignment: CDR1 SGHRS and CDR2 YFSETQ. The V gene lost 4 bases and the J gene lost 5 bases, with 12 bases spanning the gap. CDR3 nucleotides: TGCGCCAGCAGCCGTTCGGGGGACGAGACCCAGTACTTC. This sequence encodes CASSRSGDETQYF. The variable domain in full, completed from reference TRBV5-1 and TRBJ2-5, reads KAGVTQTPRYLIKTRGQQVTLSCSPISGHRSVSWYQQTPGQGLQFLFEYFSETQRNKGNFPGRFSGRQFSNSRSEMNVSTLELGDSALYLCASSRSGDETQYFGPGTRLLVL.

This clone appeared a few times. The rearrangement links TRBV18 to TRBJ1-1; D ambiguous. CDR1 and CDR2 (germline): KGHSH, LQKENI. Trimming took 4 bases from V and 0 from J, leaving 9 bases between them. CDR3 size: 14 residues. The CDR3 loop reads CASSQQHLNTEAFF. CDR3 coding DNA: TGTGCCAGCTCACAACAGCATTTGAACACTGAAGCTTTCTTT.

The chain joins TRBV7-9 to TRBJ2-3; D is uncertain. The ends were cut back, 10 bases at V and 8 bases at J, with 16 bases in the middle. This CDR3 is 12 amino acids long. The germline CDR1 and CDR2 sequences are SEHNR and FQNEAQ (reference sequence). The CDR3 sequence: CAINNGVSTQYF. In DNA, the CDR3 is TGTGCCATCAATAATGGGGTTTCTACGCAGTATTTT.

This clone was seen a few times. This chain links TRBV5-1 with TRBJ1-1; perhaps TRBD1 as D (5 bases). V lost 4 bases to trimming and J lost 4 bases, with 11 bases between them. The CDR3 totals 13 residues. The germline CDR1 and CDR2 sequences are SGHRS and YFSETQ. The CDR3 sequence is CASSGRQSTEAFF. The CDR3 bases are TGCGCCAGCAGCGGAAGACAGAGCACTGAAGCTTTCTTT.

This clone was counted only a few times. J is TRBJ1-5 and V is TRBV4-1; 8 bases map to TRBD1. V shed 0 bases and J 8 bases; nucleotides not matched to a gene: 6. Germline V gene sequence: CDR1 MGHRA, CDR2 YSYEKL. The CDR3 runs to 15 residues. CDR3 amino acids: CASSQDPTGVKPQHF. The CDR3 nucleotides read TGCGCCAGCAGCCAAGATCCGACAGGGGTAAAGCCCCAGCATTTT.

Only a few counts were recorded for this clone. At the DNA level, this CDR3 is encoded by other sequences in the same sample as well. J is TRBJ1-5 and V is TRBV7-9; D is ambiguous. This CDR3 comprises 12 residues. Germline-derived CDR1 and CDR2 are SEHNR and FQNEAQ (reference sequence). Trimming shortened V by 0 bases and J by 7 bases, and 4 bases separated the two germline ends. CDR3 sequence: CASSLAGQPQHF. The CDR3 nucleotides are TGTGCCAGCAGCTTAGCTGGGCAGCCCCAGCATTTT.

This clone turned up a few times. The chain carries TRBV4-3 and TRBJ2-6, with D perhaps TRBD1 or TRBD2 (5 bases each). V was clipped by 1 base and J by 0 bases, with 10 bases between them. This CDR3 comprises 17 residues. Germline lookup yields CDR1 LGHNA and CDR2 YSLEER. CDR3 coding DNA: TGCGCCAGCAGCCAAGCTCCGGGACCCTCTGGGGCCAACGTCCTGACTTTC. Translated, it gives CASSQAPGPSGANVLTF.

This chain uses TRBV25-1 with TRBJ1-2; D unresolved. Trimming stripped 3 bases from V and 4 bases from J, with 9 bases between. Germline loops: CDR1 MGHDK, CDR2 SYGVNS. The CDR3 extends over 13 amino acids. The CDR3 loop is CASSEQDFYGYTF. DNA of the CDR3: TGTGCCAGCAGTGAGCAGGATTTCTATGGCTACACCTTC.

V gene TRBV18 combines with J gene TRBJ1-2; D is unclear. Trimming took off 4 bases at V and 4 bases at J, with 13 bases between the two ends. This CDR3 spans 14 amino acids. Germline CDR1 KGHSH, CDR2 LQKENI. CDR3 nucleotides: TGTGCCAGCTCACGAAGCACGGAAGGCTATGGCTACACCTTC. Its translation is CASSRSTEGYGYTF.

V usage is TRBV7-9 and J usage is TRBJ1-2; TRBD1 is a possible D gene (5 bases). The CDR3 is 18 residues long. V lost 0 bases to trimming and J lost 2 bases, with 19 bases between them. The germline V gene encodes CDR1 SEHNR and CDR2 FQNEAQ (reference sequence). CDR3 coding DNA: TGTGCCAGCAGCTTAGCGGGGACTTCTTTATCGGCGAACTATGGCTACACCTTC. Its protein is CASSLAGTSLSANYGYTF.

The genes are TRBV29-1 and TRBJ1-6; the D is unclear. This CDR3 comprises 13 residues. Germline loops: CDR1 SQVTM, CDR2 ANQGSEA. V dropped 2 bases and J dropped 9 bases, with 11 bases sitting between them. This CDR3 is CSVELSLGSPLHF. Here the CDR3 DNA reads TGCAGCGTTGAACTGAGCCTGGGTTCACCCCTCCACTTT.

A few counts support this clone. The chain combines TRBV6-6 with TRBJ2-6; D possibly matches TRBD1 or TRBD2 (5 bases each). CDR3 length: 14 residues. The V end lost 5 bases, the J end lost 7 bases, and 12 bases lay between the germline ends. Looked up from germline, CDR1 is MNHNY and CDR2 is SVGAGI (reference sequence). The CDR3 here is CASSTRDGANVLTF. The CDR3, as DNA: TGTGCCAGCAGTACCCGGGACGGAGCCAACGTCCTGACTTTC.

This clone was picked up a small number of times. V and J are TRBV6-5 and TRBJ2-7; D might be TRBD1 (6 bases). Trimming pared 6 bases from V and 8 bases from J, leaving 20 bases between. This CDR3 comprises 14 residues. CDR1 is MNHEY, CDR2 SVGAGI, per germline. CDR3 in amino acids: CASSRTANSLQQYF. The CDR3 region has the DNA TGTGCCAGCAGCCGGACAGCCAACTCCCTACAGCAGTACTTC.

In its sample, this clone was seen a few times. The rearrangement joins TRBV29-1 to TRBJ1-1, with D possibly being TRBD1 (5 bases). V lost 6 bases, J lost 2 bases, and 13 bases lay in between. CDR3 length: 13 amino acids. Germline V CDR1 and CDR2: SQVTM, ANQGSEA. CDR3 DNA: TGCAGCGTCGGGACGAAGGCTAACACTGAAGCTTTCTTT. This codes for CSVGTKANTEAFF.

The V and J genes are TRBV7-9 and TRBJ1-1; D possibly corresponds to TRBD1 (5 bases). The CDR3 extends over 14 amino acids. V was shortened by 5 bases and J by 4 bases, with 14 bases between the two germline ends. In germline, CDR1 is SEHNR, CDR2 FQNEAQ (reference sequence). The CDR3 DNA is TGTGCCAGCAGCCCCGGTTCAGGGAGCACTGAAGCTTTCTTT. Protein sequence: CASSPGSGSTEAFF.

This sequence joins TRBV6-1 and TRBJ2-2; D is undetermined. The germline V gene has CDR1 MNHNS and CDR2 SASEGT. The V end lost 4 bases, the J end lost 2 bases, and 5 bases lay between the germline ends. This CDR3 comprises 13 residues. CDR3 sequence: CASSALNTGELFF. The DNA of the CDR3 is TGTGCCAGCAGTGCCCTTAACACCGGGGAGCTGTTTTTT.

The sample holds a few counts of this clone. V is TRBV5-1 and J is TRBJ1-1; tentative D call: TRBD1 (5 bases). The germline gives CDR1 SGHRS, CDR2 YFSETQ. CDR3 size: 15 residues. V lost 2 bases, J lost 5 bases, and 16 bases lay in between. The CDR3 DNA reads as TGCGCCAGCAGCTTCGGGGGATTTTCTGGGACTGAAGCTTTCTTT. Protein: CASSFGGFSGTEAFF.

This chain connects TRBV7-8 to TRBJ2-1, with TRBD2 matching over 12 bases. The CDR3 is made up of 17 amino acids. Germline V gives CDR1 SGHVS, CDR2 FQNEAQ. Losses at the gene ends were 7 bases for V and 8 bases for J; bases not matched to a gene: 15. The CDR3 nucleotides are TGTGCCAGCACCCCCAGGTCTCGCCTAGCGGGGGGGTATGAGCAGTTCTTC. As protein: CASTPRSRLAGGYEQFF.

This clone was observed a few times. The chain joins TRBV5-6 to TRBJ2-7, with D maybe TRBD2 (5 bases). Per the germline V gene, CDR1 is SGHDT and CDR2 is YYEEEE. Trimming removed 8 bases from V and 0 bases from J, with 15 bases in between. CDR3 length equals 14 residues. The CDR3 sequence is CASRGRGSSYEQYF. The CDR3 bases are TGTGCCAGTCGCGGACGAGGGAGCTCCTACGAGCAGTACTTC.